Sequencing of this T cell receptor (beta chain) was carried out in a study of CD8+ T cells in alopecia areata. Study overall: Each day, treated patients took oral tofacitinib twice, at 5 to 10 mg per dose. Study findings and constraints: Affected scalp, especially in alopecia totalis/universalis, had a higher clonality than normal scalp did. On tofacitinib, scalp and blood still held many of the expanded lesional clones.

About this clone: Antigen specificity is unknown.

Germline V CDR1 and CDR2: SGHRS, YFSETQ. V lost 0 bases, J lost 6 bases, and 10 bases lay in between. The CDR3 length is 13 residues. Following RNA extraction, reverse transcription yielded cDNA that acted as the sequencing template. Here immunoSEQ multiplex PCR was the method, and the copy in TCRdb shows in-frame clones only, minus some. The table includes 150,000 to 200,000 clones, approximately 57% detected once. Treatment defined: oral pan-JAK inhibitor, 5-10 mg twice daily. Here the sequenced sample was CD4+ T cells sorted from blood, taken at week 24, from a patient treated with tofacitinib. V and J are TRBV5-1 and TRBJ2-7; perhaps TRBD2 as D (5 bases). This clonotype was sampled from a human donor with alopecia areata. The CDR3 region has the DNA TGCGCCAGCAGCTTGGGAGGGTTCCCCGAGCAGTACTTC. Protein product: CASSLGGFPEQYF. Based on the CDR3 plus reference TRBV5-1 and TRBJ2-7, the full variable domain is KAGVTQTPRYLIKTRGQQVTLSCSPISGHRSVSWYQQTPGQGLQFLFEYFSETQRNKGNFPGRFSGRQFSNSRSEMNVSTLELGDSALYLCASSLGGFPEQYFGPGTRLTVT.